A single count supports the clone carrying this TCR beta chain. The sample is drawn from a study of OX40 agonist ivuxolimab in advanced cancers. The J segment lost 6 bases and the V segment lost 1 base, leaving 7 bases of the junction unmatched. Germline CDR1 is SGHDT and CDR2 is YYEEEE. The CDR3 covers 15 residues. Generated by immunoSEQ multiplex PCR, the TCRdb table keeps only in-frame clones and is missing some. The sample carries roughly 80,000 clones, over 70% recorded once. The V gene is TRBV5-6, the J gene TRBJ1-1; TRBD1 matches 9 bases. The sequences come from CD4+ or CD8+ T cells sorted from blood, collected in a trial of the OX40 agonist ivuxolimab. This sequence was found in an adult with an advanced solid tumor such as melanoma, head and neck, liver or kidney cancer. CDR3 sequence reads: CASSLWDRVMAEAFF. Here the CDR3 DNA reads TGTGCCAGCAGCTTGTGGGACAGGGTGATGGCTGAAGCTTTCTTT.